This entry lists 25 T cell receptor beta chains sequenced from one sample in a study of cytomegalovirus exposure and HLA in healthy donors. Use of 60 Vbeta and 13 Jbeta primers characterized the PCR. Assay used: immunoSEQ multiplex PCR; TCRdb lists only in-frame clones, some missing. The sample holds 110,000 to 150,000 clones; less than 85% are singletons and the top ten take around 4.1%. Sequenced input: PBMCs. The receptors shown here come from a man aged 18 to 30 in good health and CMV-seropositive.

The V call is TRBV6-1, the J call TRBJ2-5, with 10 bases that match TRBD2. Germline V gene data show CDR1 as MNHNS and CDR2 as SASEGT. The CDR3 loop spans 16 amino acids. V dropped 2 bases and J dropped 7; count of bases not matched to a gene: 10. CDR3: CASSEMSGRAGGTQYF. CDR3 DNA: TGTGCCAGCAGTGAAATGAGCGGGAGGGCCGGGGGGACCCAGTACTTC.

This clone was seen a handful of times. This sequence joins TRBV19 and TRBJ1-5; a possible D gene is TRBD1 (5 bases). Germline CDR1 LNHDA, CDR2 SQIVND (reference sequence). Between the trimmed V and J ends, which lost 8 bases and 6 bases, there was a span of 17 bases. The CDR3 is 14 amino acids. The CDR3 spells CASGTRGGGQPQHF. DNA of the CDR3: TGTGCCAGTGGTACTCGGGGGGGTGGTCAGCCCCAGCATTTT. The whole variable domain, remainder taken from reference TRBV19 and TRBJ1-5, is DGGITQSPKYLFRKEGQNVTLSCEQNLNHDAMYWYRQDPGQGLRLIYYSQIVNDFQKGDIAEGYSVSREKKESFPLTVTSAQKNPTAFYLCASGTRGGGQPQHFGDGTRLSIL.

Written as DNA, the CDR3 is TGCGCCAGCAGCTCCCGGGGGGCGGGGAACACCGGGGAGCTGTTTTTT. This translates into CASSSRGAGNTGELFF. The genes are TRBV5-1 and TRBJ2-2, with D perhaps TRBD2 (7 bases). This CDR3 spans 16 amino acids. Germline loops: CDR1 SGHRS, CDR2 YFSETQ. The V end lost 3 bases, the J end lost 1 base, and 13 bases lay between the germline ends.

V gene TRBV6-5 combines with J gene TRBJ1-2; 8 bases match TRBD1. Losses at the gene ends were 0 bases for V and 13 bases for J; bases not matched to a gene: 10. Germline-derived CDR1 and CDR2 are MNHEY and SVGAGI. The length of the CDR3 is 14 residues. The CDR3: CASSYSRTGFDPTF. The CDR3 DNA follows: TGTGCCAGCAGTTACTCCCGGACAGGGTTCGATCCCACCTTC.

This CDR3 reads CASSDGQGDYNEQFF. As DNA, the CDR3 is TGTGCCAGCAGTGATGGTCAGGGTGATTACAATGAGCAGTTCTTC. The chain joins TRBV2 to TRBJ2-1; possible D gene TRBD1, 5 bases. Trimming pared 3 bases from V and 4 bases from J, leaving 13 bases between. The germline V gene encodes CDR1 SNHLY and CDR2 FYNNEI. The CDR3 is 15 residues long.

The chain recombines TRBV10-3 with TRBJ1-2; 7 bases are shared with TRBD1. CDR1 ENHRY and CDR2 SYGVKD come from the germline V gene. V trimming: 3 bases; J trimming: 2 bases; junction bases outside the gene matches: 9. The CDR3 has 16 residues. CDR3 sequence: CAISDQGQRWNYGYTF. The DNA of the CDR3 is TGTGCCATCAGTGATCAGGGACAGCGATGGAACTATGGCTACACCTTC.

The chain joins TRBV5-4 to TRBJ2-5; D gene ambiguous. This CDR3 has 14 amino acids. The germline CDR1 and CDR2 sequences are SGHNT and YYREEE (reference sequence). Trimming stripped 0 bases from V and 3 bases from J, with 9 bases between. The CDR3 loop reads CASSLDGSEETQYF. For the CDR3, the DNA is TGTGCCAGCAGCTTGGACGGGTCGGAAGAGACCCAGTACTTC.

The chain combines TRBV7-6 with TRBJ2-1, with 9 bases fitting TRBD1. This CDR3 region has 15 residues. After removal of 3 bases from V and 5 bases from J, the junction contained 5 bases not matched to a gene. The V gene's germline CDR1 is SGHVS and CDR2 FNYEAQ. The CDR3 reads CASSFPGQGHNEQFF. The CDR3 DNA reads TGTGCCAGCAGCTTTCCGGGACAGGGCCACAATGAGCAGTTCTTC.

This clone came up a few times. This chain joins TRBV4-1 and TRBJ1-3; the D is unclear. Deletions cut 4 bases from V and 1 base from J, with 5 bases between. The CDR3 extends over 13 amino acids. CDR1 MGHRA and CDR2 YSYEKL come from the germline V gene. CDR3 coding DNA: TGCGCCAGCAGCCCGAGTTCTGGAAACACCATATATTTT. Its translation: CASSPSSGNTIYF.

Points on this clone: Within the sample, other DNA sequences also encode this same CDR3. The chain is built from TRBV5-1 and TRBJ2-7; 9 positions match TRBD1. CDR3 length equals 14 residues. J gave up 4 bases and V 0 bases, and 2 bases lay outside the gene matches. Germline V gene lookup returns CDR1 SGHRS and CDR2 YFSETQ. The CDR3 DNA sequence: TGCGCCAGCAGCTTGGGGGGACAGGGTTACGAGCAGTACTTC. Translated: CASSLGGQGYEQYF.

The chain couples TRBV29-1 to TRBJ1-4; unclear D gene. V was shortened by 3 bases and J by 3 bases, with 8 bases between the two germline ends. This CDR3 is built from 13 residues. Germline V gene lookup returns CDR1 SQVTM and CDR2 ANQGSEA. This CDR3 is CSVEVQSNEKLFF. The CDR3 coding sequence is TGCAGCGTTGAGGTGCAGTCTAATGAAAAACTGTTTTTT.

In DNA form, the CDR3 reads TGTGCCAGCAGCTTCGGGAGAGGAAATGAGCAGTTCTTC. As protein: CASSFGRGNEQFF. The chain couples TRBV5-6 to TRBJ2-1; tentatively, D is TRBD2 (6 bases). Germline V gives CDR1 SGHDT, CDR2 YYEEEE. The V end lost 2 bases, the J end lost 7 bases, and 10 bases lay between the germline ends. The CDR3 length is 13 residues.

The V call is TRBV27, the J call TRBJ2-3; D is unresolved. Germline assignment: CDR1 MNHEY and CDR2 SMNVEV (reference sequence). The CDR3 loop spans 16 amino acids. V was pared by 7 bases and J by 2 bases, with 19 bases between. The CDR3 here is CASTPLRNGFTDTQYF. CDR3 coding DNA: TGTGCCAGCACGCCCCTGAGGAACGGGTTCACAGATACGCAGTATTTT.

The V call is TRBV30, the J call TRBJ2-3; 9 positions match TRBD2. This CDR3 has 15 residues. The V segment lost 1 base and the J segment 3 bases; nucleotides outside the gene matches: 5. Germline CDR1 is GTSNPN and CDR2 is SVGIG (reference sequence). This CDR3 is CAWSGVSGRTDTQYF. The CDR3 DNA reads TGTGCCTGGAGTGGGGTTAGCGGGAGAACAGATACGCAGTATTTT.

The chain uses TRBV29-1 and TRBJ2-7; D not certain. This CDR3 contains 11 residues. Germline V gene sequence: CDR1 SQVTM, CDR2 ANQGSEA. Trimming shortened V by 0 bases and J by 2 bases, and 2 bases separated the two germline ends. The DNA for the CDR3 is TGCAGCGTTGAAGACACCTACGAGCAGTACTTC. It specifies CSVEDTYEQYF.

The rearrangement joins TRBV2 to TRBJ1-1, with 8 bases aligning to TRBD1. CDR3 size: 15 residues. Per the germline V gene, CDR1 is SNHLY and CDR2 is FYNNEI. With V trimmed by 5 bases and J by 1 base, 6 bases remained unmatched. The CDR3 protein is CASSWETGGNTEAFF. For the CDR3, the DNA is TGTGCCAGCAGTTGGGAAACAGGGGGGAACACTGAAGCTTTCTTT.

The CDR3 sequence: CSVGAASGNTIYF. DNA for the CDR3: TGCAGCGTCGGAGCAGCCTCTGGAAACACCATATATTTT. This chain uses TRBV29-1 with TRBJ1-3; D call uncertain. Between the trimmed V and J ends, which lost 6 bases and 0 bases, there was a span of 9 bases. The CDR3 runs 13 residues. Germline CDR1 SQVTM, CDR2 ANQGSEA.

This clone has a single count. The chain is built from TRBV27 and TRBJ2-7; D call uncertain. CDR1 MNHEY and CDR2 SMNVEV come from the germline V gene (reference sequence). The V and J ends lost 7 bases and 2 bases respectively, with 18 bases between them. The CDR3 contains 15 residues. The CDR3 DNA sequence: TGTGCCAGCACCCCCTCCAGTGGGCACCCCTACGAGCAGTACTTC. It specifies CASTPSSGHPYEQYF.

This clone occurred a few times. At one end the junction does not follow the germline gene, possibly because of a read error. This rearrangement joins TRBV7-7 to TRBJ1-1; no clear D gene. Per germline, CDR1 SSHAT and CDR2 FNYEAQ (reference sequence). The CDR3 consists of 13 residues. DNA for the CDR3: TGTGCTAGCAGCTTAGAGGCAGGCACTCAAGCTTTCTTT. It codes for CASSLEAGTQAFF. The full variable domain, rest sourced from reference TRBV7-7 and TRBJ1-1, is GAGVSQSPRYKVTKRGQDVTLRCDPISSHATLYWYQQALGQGPEFLTYFNYEAQPDKSGLPSDRFSAERPEGSISTLTIQRTEQRDSAMYRCASSLEAGTQAFFGQGTRLTVV.

This clone was observed a handful of times. The chain uses TRBV21-1 and TRBJ2-5; whether TRBD1, the table's D call, matches the DNA was not checked. TRBV21-1 is marked as a pseudogene. The CDR3 is made up of 15 amino acids. Here the CDR3 DNA reads TGTGCCAGCAGCAAGGGACAGGGGGCGGGAGAGACCCAGTACTTC. Translating gives CASSKGQGAGETQYF.

The V call is TRBV5-1, the J call TRBJ1-2, with 7 bases lining up with TRBD1. Trimming at V came to 0 bases and at J to 3 bases, leaving 5 bases not matched to a gene. CDR3 size: 15 residues. Germline CDR1 SGHRS, CDR2 YFSETQ. The CDR3 nucleotides are TGCGCCAGCAGCTTGGGGGACAGTTTTTACTATGGCTACACCTTC. This codes for CASSLGDSFYYGYTF.

The chain uses TRBV6-1 and TRBJ1-1, with D possibly being TRBD1 (6 bases). The V gene lost 6 bases and the J gene lost 4 bases, with 12 bases spanning the gap. The germline gives CDR1 MNHNS, CDR2 SASEGT. CDR3 length: 13 residues. In DNA form, the CDR3 reads TGTGCCAGCAGGCGGGGGGCGAGCACTGAAGCTTTCTTT. As protein: CASRRGASTEAFF.

The chain couples TRBV10-3 to TRBJ2-3, with 12 positions matching TRBD2. The CDR3 spans 13 residues. Per germline, CDR1 ENHRY and CDR2 SYGVKD. This CDR3 is CAHLAGGADTQYF. CDR3 in DNA: TGTGCTCATCTAGCGGGGGGGGCAGATACGCAGTATTTT.

The chain uses TRBV29-1 and TRBJ1-1, with a weak D call TRBD1 (5 bases). CDR3 length: 14 residues. Germline values: CDR1 SQVTM, CDR2 ANQGSEA. V was pared by 3 bases and J by 0 bases, with 11 bases between. The CDR3 loop is CSVDRAGMNTEAFF. For the CDR3, the DNA is TGCAGCGTTGACCGGGCAGGGATGAACACTGAAGCTTTCTTT.

This chain links TRBV6-5 with TRBJ1-1; D not resolved. The germline V gene encodes CDR1 MNHEY and CDR2 SVGAGI. Trimming stripped 6 bases from V and 7 bases from J, with 15 bases between. The CDR3 is 13 residues long. CDR3 in amino acids: CASRITGIGEAFF. In nucleotides, the CDR3 is TGTGCCAGCAGAATAACGGGAATTGGTGAAGCTTTCTTT.